This T cell receptor beta chain is from a study of cytomegalovirus exposure and HLA in healthy donors (dated by TCRdb to the late 2010s). Describing the broader study: In an earlier analysis of about 560 of the donors, 276 Gb of sequence data and approximately 100 million unique TCR beta sequences from 150 million to 200 million T cells were reported. An early release covering roughly 580 HLA-typed donors comprised about 320 gigabases of sequencing data and around 85 million unique TCR sequences. An earlier analysis of about 620 of the donors applied high-throughput TCR beta sequencing to assess whether each TCR beta V gene segment acted as functional or pseudogenic. Because of strong linkage in the cohort, roughly five DR-DQ haplotypes were treated as single units for association and clustering. The T cell repertoires of around 670 subjects were profiled by immunosequencing and related to cytomegalovirus serostatus. All discovery cohort repertoires had been generated on a single sequencing platform. Alongside the repertoire data, information on donor age, sex, ethnicity and CMV serostatus was compiled. Of the approximately 400 genotyped donors, 75% to 85% were placed in the genetic ancestry cluster associated with self-reported Caucasian donors. The study aimed to test whether signatures of past pathogen exposure could be identified by cataloging public T cell receptors. Among around 400 genotyped donors of the cohort, an average of about 220,000 unique TCR beta nucleotide sequences was sequenced per donor, of which about 20% were non-productive. In the later analysis, no new phenotypic data were used to find candidate immune exposures; instead, reliance was placed on TCR beta sequences and their occurrence across donors. Both class I and class II loci were covered by HLA typing, at four-digit resolution. Typing coverage differed by locus: A, B, C, DRB1 and DQB1 were typed in roughly 629-630 donors, DQA1 in 522, DPA1 in roughly 590, and DPB1 in just under 490. In addition to the first cohort of 666 subjects, a separate validation cohort of approximately 120 different subjects was used. In a later analysis, previously published TCR beta repertoires from several hundred donors were re-analyzed and high-resolution HLA genotyping was added so that TCR occurrence patterns could be studied. In a later genetic analysis, genome-wide SNP genotypes for about 55% of the roughly 700 donors were used, and that subset was treated as a discovery cohort. To predict cytomegalovirus infection status, the study brought together high-throughput TCR immunosequencing, statistical association of individual TCRs with disease status, and machine learning.

The library was made by the immunoSEQ multiplex PCR assay. The multiplex PCR relied on a mix of 60 forward primers for TCR Vbeta segments and 13 reverse primers for TCR Jbeta segments. The CDR3 region of rearranged TCR beta genes was amplified from genomic DNA with a multiplex PCR assay. The Illumina HiSeq System was used to sequence the amplified TCR beta libraries as 87-base-pair reads. As for how the authors treated the data: In a later analysis, about 80 million unique TCR beta chains were counted across the roughly 610 repertoires, and about 9.9 million of these chains were shared by at least two donors. Raw reads were error-corrected and collapsed into unique sequences by a nearest-neighbor algorithm in which closely related sequences were merged to remove PCR and sequencing errors. CDR3 sequences were aligned to IMGT reference sequences to assign V, D and J gene segments. For a sequence to be retained, a match of at least six nucleotides to both a V gene segment and a J gene segment was required. A rearrangement counted as productive if the CDR3 had no stop codons and remained in frame with V and J, and every other rearrangement counted as non-productive. Following IMGT convention, CDR3 was defined as the stretch from the second conserved V-encoded cysteine up to the conserved J-encoded phenylalanine. The earlier analysis of some 550 of the donors excluded any sequence lacking an unambiguous match to a single V gene segment. An earlier analysis of 450 to 650 of the donors called V segments functional above 56.7% productive rearrangements and segregating when the between-donor standard deviation exceeded 5%. To diagnose cytomegalovirus status from the catalog of TCR beta chain sequences, a statistical classification framework was built. In a later analysis, TCR nucleotide sequences were compared against IMGT/GENE-DB human TR gene sequences so that V and J genes could be assigned. A later analysis assigned CDR3 sequences and most-parsimonious VDJ recombination scenarios with the TCRdist pipeline. In a later analysis, each TCR beta chain was defined by its CDR3 amino acid sequence together with its V-gene family, and reads lacking a unique V-gene family were excluded. To address suspected cross-contamination and a sequencing artifact, a later analysis removed around 600 highly shared, low-generation-probability nucleotide sequences. In a later analysis, a clonal expansion index for each public chain was calculated from normalized within-repertoire ranks of inferred template counts. In a later analysis, generation probabilities were computed with a VDJ recombination model fitted to out-of-frame rearrangements, and the resulting probabilities were checked against IGoR. In a later analysis, TCR-TCR, TCR-HLA and TCR-CMV co-occurrence was scored with hypergeometric tests, and a repertoire-size bias correction was applied to TCR pairs. False discovery rates were estimated in a later analysis by permuting HLA or CMV assignments 20 times. In a later analysis, co-occurring TCRs were grouped using DBSCAN, and TCRdist sequence similarity was added for clustering within HLA-allele-positive subsets. For co-occurrence clustering, repertoires with fewer than 30,000 or more than 120,000 public chains were excluded, along with roughly 5 repertoires with anomalous nucleotide sharing. Imported from immuneACCESS, the table was reduced by TCRdb to in-frame sequences with V and J called. These copies leave out some clones; in studies compared against another copy, an unresolved V gene accounts for under half, and the cause of the remainder is not known. V and J calls and clone size are those listed in that table; D and trimming were worked out from the DNA. The sample includes about 120,000 clones, with roughly 71% observed a single time. The ten largest make up about 2.7% of the sample.

A remark on this clone: Its target antigen remains unknown. Base quality data are lacking; no much larger clone is found one base away.

The cohort consisted of hundreds of healthy bone marrow donors. At the time of sampling, every cohort member was nominally healthy, though immune exposures that went unrecorded were likely present. The donor was CMV seropositive and belonged to the group of 250 to 300 seropositive cohort members. Each donor provided a peripheral blood sample, and peripheral blood mononuclear cells were used for TCR beta sequencing. The Qiagen DNeasy Blood Extraction Kit was used to extract genomic DNA from the blood cell samples. Inclusive of the bounding cysteine and phenylalanine, the CDR3 is 14 residues long. The read is trimmed to its CDR3 DNA, 42 bases read in frame from base 1. Trimming takes 3 bases from V and 3 bases from J, and the germline ends sit 14 bases apart. The germline V gene (reference sequence) gives CDR1 as GTSNPN and CDR2 as SVGIG. Study-wide conclusions, independent of this receptor: A later analysis found that HLA-associated TCR beta chains were more clonally expanded and had lower generation probabilities than equally common non-associated chains. According to a later analysis, TCR association rates differed among HLA loci, with DRB1 alleles showing the most associated TCRs and HLA-C alleles showing the fewest. In an earlier analysis of fewer than 700 of the donors, most TCR beta V segments appeared in productive rearrangements about 87% or about 30% of the time, broadly matching IMGT annotations. Some IMGT-functional V segments, including TRBV6-2 and TRBV6-3, could not be told apart with the 87-base-pair reads, so those segments were excluded. Across donors, most TCR sequences were observed very rarely, whereas some public TCRs were present in many individuals. A cluster of highly shared sequence variants was judged likely to be a technical artifact of the sequencing pipeline. Only TCR beta chains were sequenced in this cohort, and the absence of alpha or paired-chain data limited detectable features. The only immune exposure information available for the cohort was CMV serostatus. The presence/absence analyses assumed that sequencing depth was roughly uniform across donors, and that assumption may not be true. The authors suggested that the approach could potentially be generalized to other disease states and immunological phenotypes. Because counts were too low, about 17 rarely observed V segments, including chromosome 9 orphons, were excluded from the earlier analysis of about 500 of the donors. The study listed around 160 TCR beta chains as associated with cytomegalovirus. At a false discovery rate of 0.05, a later analysis linked roughly 17,000 TCR beta sequences to specific HLA alleles. Cytomegalovirus status was reported to be diagnosed by the classifier with high specificity and sensitivity in both the original and validation cohorts. In vitro tests confirmed that a few of the cytomegalovirus-associated TCR beta chains recognize cytomegalovirus antigens. A later analysis reported that several top co-occurrence clusters appeared linked to parvovirus B19, influenza, CMV and Epstein-Barr virus. Most CMV-associated TCR beta chains appeared to be HLA-restricted in a later analysis, and the HLA associations seemed to be driven largely by CMV exposure. Correlated functional status among segregating V segments might be attributable to linkage disequilibrium, but an unknown experimental factor could not be ruled out. Compared with the 666-donor mean, donors in an Asian-associated ancestry cluster had fewer N-insertions in productive TCRs, according to a later genetic analysis. V-gene and J-gene trimming of TCR beta chains was associated with a missense DCLRE1C variant in a later genetic analysis, and the association was replicated in an independent cohort. A further reported finding was that TCR beta sequences accurately predicted the HLA-A and HLA-B alleles for most subjects in the first cohort. Because HLA typing was unavailable for some donors at each locus, only the typed subset was used in association tests. Assigning TCR associations to individual alleles was difficult when HLA alleles, especially DR and DQ, strongly co-occurred.

The specimen was PBMCs. The sequence was obtained from a woman in her thirties or forties in good health and CMV-seropositive. The sequence is built from TRBV30 and TRBJ1-2; D gene: possibly TRBD1, on 5 matching bases. The CDR3 region reads CAWRPRVTHYGYTF. The DNA sequence is given as TGTGCCTGGAGGCCCAGGGTTACCCACTATGGCTACACCTTC.